These 23 T cell receptor beta chains were all obtained from the same sample, sequenced in a study of cytomegalovirus exposure and HLA in healthy donors (dated by TCRdb to 2017 to 2019). Library preparation used the immunoSEQ multiplex PCR assay. For the multiplex PCR, a mixture combining 60 forward primers for TCR Vbeta segments and 13 reverse primers for TCR Jbeta segments was used. TCRdb took over this immuneACCESS table, retaining in-frame rearrangements with V and J assigned. Such tables are incomplete; in checked studies, under half of the missing clones stem from an unresolved V gene, and the remainder is unexplained. The sample includes 75,000 to 85,000 clones, with around 80% observed a single time. The ten largest account for 0.9% to 1.2% of the sample. Sequenced input: PBMCs. The source is a male donor in good health and CMV-seronegative.

This rearrangement joins TRBV19 to TRBJ2-7, with D maybe TRBD1 (6 bases). The CDR3 is made up of 12 amino acids. V was cut by 4 bases and J by 4 bases, with 8 bases left in between. The germline V gene has CDR1 LNHDA and CDR2 SQIVND (reference sequence). The CDR3 region is CASSKQGYEQYF. The CDR3 DNA is TGTGCCAGTAGTAAACAGGGATACGAGCAGTACTTC.

The CDR3 spells CASSAQGGPEQYF. DNA for the CDR3: TGTGCCAGCAGCGCCCAAGGGGGACCCGAGCAGTACTTC. The rearrangement uses TRBV9 and TRBJ2-7; tentatively, D is TRBD1 (6 bases). Per the germline V gene, CDR1 is SGDLS and CDR2 is YYNGEE. This CDR3 is built from 13 residues. The germline V and J ends were trimmed by 3 bases and 6 bases, with 13 bases remaining between them.

This clone has a single count. The chain employs TRBV30 and TRBJ2-2, with D perhaps matching TRBD1 (5 bases). The CDR3 spans 16 residues. V was trimmed by 4 bases and J by 1 base, leaving 16 bases between them. The germline V gene has CDR1 GTSNPN and CDR2 SVGIG (reference sequence). The CDR3 here is CAWTGNWGGNTGELFF. In DNA, the CDR3 is TGTGCCTGGACGGGCAACTGGGGCGGGAACACCGGGGAGCTGTTTTTT.

The chain uses TRBV7-9 and TRBJ2-5, with 12 bases aligning to TRBD2. There are 15 residues in the CDR3. Germline V gives CDR1 SEHNR, CDR2 FQNEAQ (reference sequence). V lost 5 bases, J lost 4 bases, and 5 bases stayed unmatched. CDR3 in amino acids: CASSLTSGGTETQYF. CDR3 bases: TGTGCCAGCAGCCTGACTAGCGGGGGCACAGAGACCCAGTACTTC. Full variable domain (missing parts from reference TRBV7-9 and TRBJ2-5): DTGVSQNPRHKITKRGQNVTFRCDPISEHNRLYWYRQTLGQGPEFLTYFQNEAQLEKSRLLSDRFSAERPKGSFSTLEIQRTEQGDSAMYLCASSLTSGGTETQYFGPGTRLLVL.

This clone has just one count. This chain connects TRBV5-1 to TRBJ2-1, with D possibly matching TRBD1 (6 bases). The germline V gene has CDR1 SGHRS and CDR2 YFSETQ. The V gene lost 2 bases and the J gene lost 8 bases, with 8 bases spanning the gap. This CDR3 comprises 12 residues. The CDR3 here is CASSFSGDEQFF. CDR3 coding DNA: TGCGCCAGCAGCTTTTCAGGGGATGAGCAGTTCTTC.

In its sample, this clone was seen once. This chain joins TRBV5-1 and TRBJ2-2, with D perhaps matching TRBD2 (6 bases). From germline, CDR1 is SGHRS and CDR2 YFSETQ. CDR3 length: 14 residues. V lost 5 bases and J 3 bases, leaving 11 bases between the germline ends. CDR3 in amino acids: CASRSQRDTGELFF. CDR3 bases: TGCGCCAGCAGGAGTCAGCGGGACACCGGGGAGCTGTTTTTT.

The J gene is TRBJ2-7, the V gene TRBV6-5; 7 positions match TRBD1. CDR3 size: 12 residues. The germline gives CDR1 MNHEY, CDR2 SVGAGI. Trimming took 5 bases from V and 7 from J; bases not matched to a gene: 5. Written as DNA, the CDR3 is TGTGCCAGCAGTCGGGACAGCCGGGAGCAGTACTTC. It encodes CASSRDSREQYF.

The rearrangement uses TRBV29-1 and TRBJ1-2; D may be TRBD1 (6 bases). Trimming left V 5 bases short and J 3 bases short, with 13 bases between. Germline V gene sequence: CDR1 SQVTM, CDR2 ANQGSEA. The CDR3 is 13 amino acids. The CDR3 region is CSVLTGSDYGYTF. The CDR3 nucleotides read TGCAGCGTTTTGACAGGATCCGACTATGGCTACACCTTC.

This clone was seen just once. The V call is TRBV6-1, the J call TRBJ1-2; TRBD1 matches at 8 bases. Germline V gene sequence: CDR1 MNHNS, CDR2 SASEGT. CDR3 size: 14 residues. V dropped 4 bases and J dropped 7; count of bases not matched to a gene: 8. The CDR3 region is CASSVPDRDRGYTF. CDR3 DNA sequence: TGTGCCAGCAGTGTGCCGGACAGGGACCGTGGCTACACCTTC.

This chain connects TRBV19 to TRBJ1-1; D might be TRBD1 (6 bases). From germline, CDR1 is LNHDA and CDR2 SQIVND (reference sequence). V lost 3 bases and J 4 bases, leaving 21 bases between the germline ends. The length of the CDR3 is 17 residues. The CDR3 sequence: CASSMGRWAGASTEAFF. Here the CDR3 DNA reads TGTGCCAGTAGTATGGGGCGTTGGGCAGGGGCAAGCACTGAAGCTTTCTTT.

As to this clone: Other nucleotide sequences in the sample specify the same CDR3. The chain has TRBV14 and TRBJ2-7, with D possibly being TRBD1 (6 bases). The V end was cut by 6 bases, the J end by 4 bases, with 7 bases between. CDR1 is SGHDN and CDR2 is FVKESK in the germline V gene. The CDR3 loop spans 11 amino acids. The CDR3 spells CASSRGYEQYF. CDR3 sequence (DNA): TGTGCCAGCAGTAGGGGGTACGAGCAGTACTTC.

The CDR3 bases are TGTGCCTGGAGTCGGGACAGGGTATCCTACGAGCAGTACTTC. Translating gives CAWSRDRVSYEQYF. The chain uses TRBV30 and TRBJ2-7; 9 nucleotides match TRBD1. CDR1 is GTSNPN and CDR2 is SVGIG in the germline V gene (reference sequence). Unmatched junction bases numbered 3, after V lost 2 bases and J lost 1 base. This CDR3 is 14 amino acids long.

The chain is built from TRBV19 and TRBJ2-7; D is unclear. Per the germline V gene, CDR1 is LNHDA and CDR2 is SQIVND (reference sequence). This CDR3 has 15 residues. V was shortened by 1 base and J by 0 bases, with 10 bases between the two germline ends. The CDR3 sequence is CASSIAAVNSYEQYF. Here the CDR3 DNA reads TGTGCCAGTAGTATAGCCGCAGTGAACTCCTACGAGCAGTACTTC.

This clone was observed a handful of times. The chain links TRBV10-3 to TRBJ1-1, with 7 bases matching TRBD1. The CDR3 covers 13 residues. The V and J ends lost 9 bases and 6 bases, in that order; junction bases with no gene match: 10. The germline gives CDR1 ENHRY, CDR2 SYGVKD. DNA of the CDR3: TGTGCCATGGGGGCGGACAGGTTGGCTGAAGCTTTCTTT. Translation gives CAMGADRLAEAFF.

This clone was detected only once. The rearrangement links TRBV13 to TRBJ1-2; the match to TRBD1 covers 8 bases. J gave up 7 bases and V 6 bases, and 10 bases lay outside the gene matches. The CDR3 runs 14 residues. The germline V gene encodes CDR1 PRHDT and CDR2 FYEKMQ (reference sequence). CDR3 coding DNA: TGTGCCAGCAGATCCCAGGGGGCGGAAGCTGGCTACACCTTC. This translates into CASRSQGAEAGYTF.

The chain carries TRBV5-1 and TRBJ2-1, with D possibly being TRBD2 (5 bases). V was cut by 6 bases and J by 0 bases, with 16 bases left in between. The CDR3 totals 16 residues. Germline assignment: CDR1 SGHRS and CDR2 YFSETQ. The CDR3 DNA reads as TGCGCCAGCACCCTCGGGGATGCAGCCTCCTACAATGAGCAGTTCTTC. Protein: CASTLGDAASYNEQFF.

With respect to this clone: The junction does not match germline at one end; this may be a read error. The rearrangement uses TRBV6-5 and TRBJ1-2, with D tentatively TRBD1 (6 bases). From germline, CDR1 is MNHEY and CDR2 SVGAGI. The CDR3 loop spans 14 amino acids. As DNA, the CDR3 is TGTGCCAGCAGTTATACCTCAGGGGATAGTGGCTACCCCTTC. It specifies CASSYTSGDSGYPF.

The chain recombines TRBV5-1 with TRBJ2-5; 8 bases map to TRBD2. The J segment lost 5 bases and the V segment lost 4 bases, leaving 13 bases of the junction unmatched. CDR1 and CDR2 from the germline V gene are SGHRS and YFSETQ. This CDR3 region has 16 residues. The CDR3 coding sequence is TGCGCCAGCAGCCTAGCGGGTGGGAGTACTTTGGAGACCCAGTACTTC. It encodes CASSLAGGSTLETQYF.

The chain joins TRBV16 to TRBJ2-1; D not certain. The CDR3 length is 14 residues. Germline values: CDR1 KGHSY, CDR2 FQNENV. Trimming pared 2 bases from V and 5 bases from J, leaving 10 bases between. In DNA, the CDR3 is TGTGCCAGCAGCCAAAATTTCGGTGACAATGAGCAGTTCTTC. It is translated as CASSQNFGDNEQFF.

This clone occurred a few times. The genes are TRBV10-2 and TRBJ1-1, with D unclear. Germline V gene sequence: CDR1 WSHSY, CDR2 SAAADI. This CDR3 contains 12 residues. The V end was cut by 4 bases, the J end by 1 base, with 4 bases between. The CDR3, as DNA: TGCGCCAGCAGTGTCGGGAACACTGAAGCTTTCTTT. Its translation: CASSVGNTEAFF.

The rearrangement links TRBV28 to TRBJ1-3, with 9 bases lining up with TRBD1. V shed 4 bases and J 2 bases; nucleotides not matched to a gene: 0. CDR1 MDHEN and CDR2 SYDVKM come from the germline V gene. The CDR3 totals 14 residues. DNA of the CDR3: TGTGCCAGCAGTTACAGGGGGCCTGGAAACACCATATATTTT. This gives the protein CASSYRGPGNTIYF.

The chain uses TRBV4-3 and TRBJ2-5; D is perhaps TRBD1 (6 bases). The J call may not be correct, given that the DNA end is closer to TRBJ2-7. The CDR3 is made up of 15 amino acids. CDR1 and CDR2 (germline): LGHNA, YSLEER. CDR3 residues: CASSQDRSGDYEQYF. CDR3 DNA: TGCGCCAGCAGCCAAGATCGGTCAGGGGACTACGAGCAGTACTTC.

This rearrangement joins TRBV27 to TRBJ2-7; 8 positions match TRBD1. This CDR3 contains 15 residues. The trim removed 6 bases at V and 3 bases at J, leaving 10 bases unmatched. Germline CDR1 reads MNHEY; CDR2 reads SMNVEV (reference sequence). CDR3 region: CASRPTGQGHYEQYF. The CDR3 DNA sequence: TGTGCCAGCAGACCCACCGGACAGGGACACTACGAGCAGTACTTC.